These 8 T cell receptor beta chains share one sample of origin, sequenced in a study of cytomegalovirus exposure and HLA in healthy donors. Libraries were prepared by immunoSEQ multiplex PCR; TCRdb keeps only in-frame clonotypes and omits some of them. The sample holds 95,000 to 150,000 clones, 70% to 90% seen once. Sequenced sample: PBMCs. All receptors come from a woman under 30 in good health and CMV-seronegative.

In DNA form, the CDR3 reads TGTGCCAGCAGCTTAGTAGGGGCCAGTGGCAATCAGCCCCAGCATTTT. This gives the protein CASSLVGASGNQPQHF. The chain links TRBV7-2 to TRBJ1-5; maybe TRBD1 (5 bases). The length of the CDR3 is 16 residues. V was pared by 1 base and J by 2 bases, with 12 bases between. Looked up from germline, CDR1 is SGHTA and CDR2 is FQGNSA.

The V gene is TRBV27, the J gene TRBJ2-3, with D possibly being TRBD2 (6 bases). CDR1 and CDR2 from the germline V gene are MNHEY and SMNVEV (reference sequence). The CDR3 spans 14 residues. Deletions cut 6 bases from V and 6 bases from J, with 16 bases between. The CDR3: CASSHSGSGDTQYF. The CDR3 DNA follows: TGTGCCAGCAGCCACAGCGGGTCGGGTGATACGCAGTATTTT.

CDR3 DNA: TGTGCCAGCAGTGAAACCCCGGGAAGGTTTTTT. Protein sequence: CASSETPGRFF. The chain carries TRBV6-1 and TRBJ1-4; D is undetermined. The CDR3 loop spans 11 amino acids. Germline values: CDR1 MNHNS, CDR2 SASEGT. With 2 bases removed from V and 16 bases from J, the gap between germline ends came to 11 bases.

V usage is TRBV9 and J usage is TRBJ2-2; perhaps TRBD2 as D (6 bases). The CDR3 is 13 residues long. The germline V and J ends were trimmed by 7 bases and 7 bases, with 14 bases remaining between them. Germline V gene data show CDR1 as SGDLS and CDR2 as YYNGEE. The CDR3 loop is CASARTIGGELFF. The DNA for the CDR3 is TGTGCCAGCGCGCGGACTATTGGCGGGGAGCTGTTTTTT.

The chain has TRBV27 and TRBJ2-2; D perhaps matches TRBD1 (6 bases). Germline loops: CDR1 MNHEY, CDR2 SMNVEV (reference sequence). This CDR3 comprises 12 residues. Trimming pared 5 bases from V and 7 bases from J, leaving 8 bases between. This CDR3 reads CASSTGFGELFF. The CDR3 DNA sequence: TGTGCCAGCAGTACAGGGTTCGGGGAGCTGTTTTTT.

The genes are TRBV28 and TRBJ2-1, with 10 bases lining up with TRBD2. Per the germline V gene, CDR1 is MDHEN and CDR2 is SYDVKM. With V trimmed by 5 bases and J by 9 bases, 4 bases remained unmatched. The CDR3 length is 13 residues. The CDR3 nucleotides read TGTGCCAGCAGTACCTGGACTAGCGGTGAGCAGTTCTTC. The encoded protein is CASSTWTSGEQFF.

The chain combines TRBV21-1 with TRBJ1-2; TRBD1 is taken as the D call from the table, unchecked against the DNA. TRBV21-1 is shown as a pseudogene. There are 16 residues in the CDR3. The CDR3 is CASSRLIRGLVYGYTF. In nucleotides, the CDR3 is TGTGCCAGCAGCAGACTTATCAGGGGGCTGGTCTATGGCTACACCTTC.

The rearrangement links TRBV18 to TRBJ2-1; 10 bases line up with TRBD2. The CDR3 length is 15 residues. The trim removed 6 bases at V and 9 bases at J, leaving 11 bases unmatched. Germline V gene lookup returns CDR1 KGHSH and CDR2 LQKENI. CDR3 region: CASSPRSGGAAEQFF. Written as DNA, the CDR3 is TGTGCCAGCTCCCCAAGAAGCGGGGGGGCCGCTGAGCAGTTCTTC.